The 22 T cell receptor beta chains listed next were all sequenced from one sample in a study of blood T cells in healthy people across ages. The use of a sample-barcoded 5' primer and a J-beta primer mix characterized a second PCR of about 7 to 12 cycles. In TCRdb, the 5' RACE reads were re-called with MiXCR into one record per CDR3 protein. This repertoire shows 800,000 or so distinct CDR3 sequences, 62% found once; its top ten account for roughly a quarter. Input material: blood. Every receptor here comes from a man aged 30 to 45 in good health.

The V and J genes are TRBV7-3 and TRBJ2-5; 10 nucleotides line up with TRBD1. V shed 5 bases, J shed 4 bases, and the junction held 7 bases outside the gene matches. In germline, CDR1 is SGHTA, CDR2 FQGTGA. This CDR3 is built from 15 residues. CDR3 nucleotides: TGTGCCAGCAGCCAAAGGACAGGGGGTGTAGAGACCCAGTACTTC. This translates into CASSQRTGGVETQYF.

This rearrangement joins TRBV27 to TRBJ1-5, with D tentatively TRBD1 (6 bases). Trimming removed 6 bases from V and 6 bases from J, with 12 bases in between. Germline assignment: CDR1 MNHEY and CDR2 SMNVEV (reference sequence). There are 13 residues in the CDR3. The CDR3 nucleotides read TGTGCCAGCAGCCGCCGAGGGGGTCAGCCCCAGCATTTT. Translation gives CASSRRGGQPQHF.

The chain employs TRBV4-3 and TRBJ1-2; 8 bases align to TRBD1. With V trimmed by 4 bases and J by 6 bases, 7 bases remained unmatched. The CDR3 length is 14 residues. Germline assignment: CDR1 LGHNA and CDR2 YSLEER. The CDR3 region has the DNA TGCGCCAGCAGCCGAGCGCCAGGGGGCAATGGCTACACCTTC. It is translated as CASSRAPGGNGYTF.

CDR3: CASSLDRDYGYTF. Written as DNA, the CDR3 is TGTGCCAGCAGTTTGGACAGGGACTATGGCTACACCTTC. The chain joins TRBV7-9 to TRBJ1-2; 8 bases are shared with TRBD1. Germline values: CDR1 SEHNR, CDR2 FQNEAQ (reference sequence). V lost 6 bases and J lost 3; bases outside the gene matches: 3. The CDR3 extends over 13 amino acids.

Only a few counts were recorded for this clonotype. J is TRBJ2-7 and V is TRBV12-3 or TRBV12-4, with D possibly matching TRBD2 (5 bases). V lost 2 bases and J 3 bases, leaving 14 bases between the germline ends. CDR3 length equals 15 residues. CDR3 nucleotide sequence: TGTGCCAGCAGTTTACCCCCTTCCGAGGGCTACGAGCAGTACTTC. As protein: CASSLPPSEGYEQYF.

This clonotype was detected only a few times. The chain is built from TRBV7-2 and TRBJ2-7; D gene uncertain. CDR1 SGHTA and CDR2 FQGNSA come from the germline V gene. Trimming stripped 4 bases from V and 4 bases from J, with 11 bases between. There are 13 residues in the CDR3. The CDR3 nucleotides read TGTGCCAGCAGCTCGTCACTCATGTACGAGCAGTACTTC. Encoded protein: CASSSSLMYEQYF.

This clonotype was observed a single time. The DNA for the CDR3 is TGTGCCAGCAGCCCCGGGGGTGAACCGAGCTCCTACGAGCAGTACTTC. Translation gives CASSPGGEPSSYEQYF. This sequence joins TRBV9 and TRBJ2-7, with D tentatively TRBD2 (6 bases). The CDR3 runs 16 residues. Germline lookup yields CDR1 SGDLS and CDR2 YYNGEE. Trimming pared 4 bases from V and 0 bases from J, leaving 17 bases between.

This clonotype was picked up one time. CDR3 nucleotides: TGTGCCAGCACCCCTAGGGCCGGGGAGGAGCAGTTCTTC. This sequence encodes CASTPRAGEEQFF. The chain uses TRBV12-3 or TRBV12-4 and TRBJ2-1; D may be TRBD2 (5 bases). V lost 7 bases, J lost 10 bases, and 17 bases lay in between. The CDR3 runs to 13 residues.

This clonotype was found a few times. V and J are TRBV10-3 and TRBJ1-2, with TRBD1 as a possible D gene (6 bases). There are 21 residues in the CDR3. Between the trimmed V and J ends, which lost 0 bases and 2 bases, there was a span of 28 bases. Per the germline V gene, CDR1 is ENHRY and CDR2 is SYGVKD. This CDR3 reads CAISESLGASTASTYNYGYTF. The CDR3 DNA reads TGTGCCATCAGTGAGTCTTTGGGGGCTAGTACGGCTAGTACTTACAACTATGGCTACACCTTC.

This clonotype was detected only once. The chain uses TRBV5-1 and TRBJ2-7; 8 bases are a match to TRBD1. This CDR3 has 15 amino acids. The germline CDR1 and CDR2 sequences are SGHRS and YFSETQ. The junction had 13 bases not matched to a gene; V was cut back by 6 bases and J by 5 bases. The CDR3 DNA reads TGCGCCAGCACTCCCGGAGGACAGGGTGTACACGAGCAGTACTTC. Translating it yields CASTPGGQGVHEQYF.

The chain links TRBV28 to TRBJ1-2; D is perhaps TRBD1 (6 bases). V lost 6 bases and J lost 2, with 16 bases in between. The germline gives CDR1 MDHEN, CDR2 SYDVKM. The CDR3 consists of 15 residues. The CDR3 sequence: CASSRASTGNYGYTF. The DNA of the CDR3 is TGTGCCAGCAGCCGCGCCTCTACAGGGAACTATGGCTACACCTTC.

The J gene is TRBJ2-3, the V gene TRBV28; D gene unclear. Trimming stripped 6 bases from V and 3 bases from J, with 22 bases between. CDR3 length equals 17 residues. Per germline, CDR1 MDHEN and CDR2 SYDVKM. The CDR3 DNA is TGTGCCAGCAGCCGCCCGTATCGCCCCCAGACTACAGATACGCAGTATTTT. As protein: CASSRPYRPQTTDTQYF.

V and J are TRBV4-3 and TRBJ2-5; D gene uncertain. The germline V and J ends were trimmed by 1 base and 5 bases, with 14 bases remaining between them. The CDR3 consists of 15 residues. Germline CDR1 is LGHNA and CDR2 is YSLEER. The DNA for the CDR3 is TGCGCCAGCAGCCAAGCTCGTGGGGTCGGCGAGACCCAGTACTTC. Its translation is CASSQARGVGETQYF.

This chain connects TRBV20-1 to TRBJ2-7; possible D gene TRBD1, 6 bases. V was clipped by 0 bases and J by 0 bases, with 12 bases between them. This CDR3 has 15 residues. From germline, CDR1 is DFQATT and CDR2 SNEGSKA (reference sequence). The CDR3 DNA reads TGCAGTGCTAGAGATGGAGGACAGAGCTCCTACGAGCAGTACTTC. Protein sequence: CSARDGGQSSYEQYF.

This clonotype showed up just a few times. The chain carries TRBV25-1 and TRBJ1-6, with 10 bases fitting TRBD1. The length of the CDR3 is 16 residues. Trimming cost V 8 bases and J 10 bases; bases outside gene matches: 14. Germline loops: CDR1 MGHDK, CDR2 SYGVNS. CDR3 residues: CASPSGTGVRKSPLHF. In nucleotides, the CDR3 is TGTGCCAGCCCTTCCGGGACAGGGGTTAGAAAGTCACCCCTCCACTTT.

The chain employs TRBV7-2 and TRBJ2-4, with D unclear. The last part of the DNA fits TRBJ2-7 better; the J call may be wrong. CDR1 SGHTA and CDR2 FQGNSA come from the germline V gene. The CDR3 covers 12 residues. CDR3 loop: CASSSDLYEQYF. The DNA of the CDR3 is TGTGCCAGCAGTTCCGACTTATACGAGCAGTACTTC.

This clonotype was found a few times. The chain joins TRBV27 to TRBJ2-1; TRBD2 matches at 8 bases. This CDR3 has 14 residues. Germline loops: CDR1 MNHEY, CDR2 SMNVEV (reference sequence). With 3 bases clipped from V and 4 bases from J, the junction kept 2 bases outside the gene matches. In DNA form, the CDR3 reads TGTGCCAGCAGTTTGCGGGGGGTTTACAATGAGCAGTTCTTC. It codes for CASSLRGVYNEQFF.

V gene TRBV5-6 combines with J gene TRBJ1-5; D may be TRBD1 (6 bases). Germline V gene lookup returns CDR1 SGHDT and CDR2 YYEEEE. CDR3 length equals 13 residues. The germline V and J ends were trimmed by 4 bases and 6 bases, with 11 bases remaining between them. The CDR3 coding sequence is TGTGCCAGCAGCGCCCAGGGGACTCAGCCCCAGCATTTT. It specifies CASSAQGTQPQHF. The variable domain in full, with the rest retrieved from reference TRBV5-6 and TRBJ1-5, is DAGVTQSPTHLIKTRGQQVTLRCSPKSGHDTVSWYQQALGQGPQFIFQYYEEEERQRGNFPDRFSGHQFPNYSSELNVNALLLGDSALYLCASSAQGTQPQHFGDGTRLSIL.

This chain uses TRBV9 with TRBJ2-7; the D gene is possibly TRBD1 (5 bases). The V gene lost 0 bases and the J gene lost 2 bases, with 12 bases spanning the gap. The CDR3 consists of 15 residues. Germline loops: CDR1 SGDLS, CDR2 YYNGEE. CDR3: CASSVDTGNTYEQYF. Here the CDR3 DNA reads TGTGCCAGCAGCGTAGATACAGGAAATACCTACGAGCAGTACTTC. Based on the CDR3 plus reference TRBV9 and TRBJ2-7, the full variable domain is DSGVTQTPKHLITATGQRVTLRCSPRSGDLSVYWYQQSLDQGLQFLIQYYNGEERAKGNILERFSAQQFPDLHSELNLSSLELGDSALYFCASSVDTGNTYEQYFGPGTRLTVT.

In the case of this clonotype: A junction end diverges from the germline sequence, so it may reflect a read error. The V gene is TRBV20-1, the J gene TRBJ2-1, with a weak D call TRBD1 (6 bases). The germline gives CDR1 DFQATT, CDR2 SNEGSKA (reference sequence). CDR3 length: 15 amino acids. The CDR3 is CSAAGTKSSHNEQFF. In nucleotides, the CDR3 is TGCAGTGCTGCTGGGACAAAGAGCTCCCACAATGAGCAGTTCTTC.

The chain joins TRBV20-1 to TRBJ1-6; 9 nucleotides align to TRBD1. Trimming at V came to 4 bases and at J to 6 bases, leaving 7 bases not matched to a gene. The length of the CDR3 is 15 residues. Germline V lookup: CDR1 DFQATT, CDR2 SNEGSKA (reference sequence). The CDR3 spells CSAMDRGMGNSPLHF. DNA for the CDR3: TGCAGTGCTATGGACAGGGGCATGGGTAATTCACCCCTCCACTTT.

For this clonotype: An end of the junction differs from the germline gene, which may be a read error. The chain recombines TRBV4-2 with TRBJ2-3, with TRBD2 identical over 14 bases. Germline V CDR1 and CDR2: LGHNA, YNFKEQ. The CDR3 covers 17 residues. The CDR3 is CACSQGTSGGRTDTQYF. For the CDR3, the DNA is TGTGCCTGCAGCCAGGGGACTAGCGGGGGTCGCACAGATACGCAGTATTTT.